A selection of T cell receptor beta chains follows, all from one sample in a study of T cell repertoires in cytomegalovirus infection. TCRdb independently ran MiXCR on the reads; one entry per CDR3 protein. The sample contains fewer than 65,000 distinct CDR3 sequences, 20% of which appear only once. Their target antigens are unknown. The material sequenced was CD8+ T cells from cultured PBMCs, taken from culture after CMV antigen stimulation. These receptors originate from a human donor in good health (CMV status not recorded). Some clones in this sample may be carry-over from other donors' samples. Each CDR3 is given with its conserved first and last residue. A D gene is named only where the DNA matches it firmly. The listing skips clone size in some rows; elsewhere it reads once, few, many or a size class.

V	size	J	D	DNA	CDR3
TRBV19	few	TRBJ2-7	TRBD1	TGTGCCAGTGCTCGACAGGGGGTGCGCGAGCAGTACTTC	CASARQGVREQYF
TRBV7-2	-	TRBJ2-1	-	TGTGCCAGCAGCCCGCGAGACAATGAGCAGTTCTTC	CASSPRDNEQFF
TRBV19	-	TRBJ1-1	TRBD1	TGTGCCAGTAGTAGCGGACAGGGATACACTGAAGCTTTCTTT	CASSSGQGYTEAFF
TRBV7-9	few	TRBJ2-1	-	TGTGCCAGCAGCCCCGGGGCGGCCAAGGCGCGGGGACCTAACAATGAGCAGTTCTTC	CASSPGAAKARGPNNEQFF
TRBV4-2	few	TRBJ1-3	-	TGTGCCAGCAGCCCCGTGGCGGACAGCTCTGGAAACACCATATATTTT	CASSPVADSSGNTIYF
TRBV27	-	TRBJ2-1	TRBD1	TGTGCCAGCAGCCTAGGGACAGGGACCTACAATGAGCAGTTCTTC	CASSLGTGTYNEQFF
TRBV6-2/TRBV6-3	few	TRBJ2-5	TRBD2	TGTGCCAGCAGTTACTCACCGCGGGGGGAGACCCAGTACTTC	CASSYSPRGETQYF
TRBV7-6	-	TRBJ2-2	-	TGTGCCAGCAGCTTCGGCGATCCCGGGGAGCTGTTTTTT	CASSFGDPGELFF
TRBV7-8	few	TRBJ2-2	-	TGTGCCAGCAGCTTACGGCTTACCCGCACCGGGGAGCTGTTTTTT	CASSLRLTRTGELFF
TRBV12-3/TRBV12-4	-	TRBJ2-2	-	TGTGCCAGCAGTTTAGCGCGGGAAGCCGGGGAGCTGTTTTTT	CASSLAREAGELFF
TRBV4-3	few	TRBJ2-2	TRBD1	TGCGCCAGCAGCCTTGGGACAGGAGACACCGGGGAGCTGTTTTTT	CASSLGTGDTGELFF
TRBV7-3	-	TRBJ1-2	TRBD1	TGTGCCAGCAGCTTAGCACCCCGACAGGGGGCCTACGGCTACACCTTC	CASSLAPRQGAYGYTF
TRBV7-9	-	TRBJ1-2	-	TGTGCCAGCAGCTCCCGTTTGGACCTAAACTATGGCTACACCTTC	CASSSRLDLNYGYTF
TRBV12-3/TRBV12-4	-	TRBJ2-7	-	TGTGCCAGCCGGGACGGAAGCTCCTACGAGCAGTACTTC	CASRDGSSYEQYF
TRBV6-1	-	TRBJ2-3	TRBD1	TGTGCCAGCAGTGCCTGGGACAGGGGTTCGGATACGCAGTATTTT	CASSAWDRGSDTQYF
TRBV7-9	few	TRBJ2-7	-	TGTGCCAGCAGCTTAGCGGTGGGGGAGCAGTACTTC	CASSLAVGEQYF
TRBV12-3/TRBV12-4	-	TRBJ2-7	-	TGTGCCAGCAGTTGGGGACCAGCTGACTACGAGCAGTACTTC	CASSWGPADYEQYF
TRBV7-9	few	TRBJ1-4	-	TGTGCCAGCAGCTCGATGACCACAGGGCCAACTAATGAAAAACTGTTTTTT	CASSSMTTGPTNEKLFF
TRBV6-1	few	TRBJ1-1	-	TGTGCCAGCAGTGACCGGGGACCTAGCTACACTGAAGCTTTCTTT	CASSDRGPSYTEAFF
TRBV7-2	many	TRBJ2-7	-	TGTGCCAGCAGTTATTCGGGACGGCGCTACGAGCAGTACTTC	CASSYSGRRYEQYF
TRBV7-8	few	TRBJ2-2	-	TGTGCCAGCAGCTTAGTGGGACATTCGAACACCGGGGAGCTGTTTTTT	CASSLVGHSNTGELFF
TRBV20-1	few	TRBJ2-1	TRBD2	TGCAGTGCTAGAGATCCGACTAGCGGGAGGGCCGATGAGCAGTTCTTC	CSARDPTSGRADEQFF
TRBV2	-	TRBJ1-6	-	TGTGCCAGCAGTGACAATTCACCCCTCCACTTT	CASSDNSPLHF
TRBV7-2	-	TRBJ2-1	TRBD2	TGTGCCAGCAGCTTAGATCTCGGGGTAGCGGGGGGACACCAGCAGTTCTTC	CASSLDLGVAGGHQQFF
TRBV28	few	TRBJ2-3	-	TGTGCCAGCAGTTTACACGGGAGCACAGATACGCAGTATTTT	CASSLHGSTDTQYF
TRBV4-2	-	TRBJ2-7	-	TGTGCCAGCAGCCAAGTAAACACAGAGAGCTACTCCTACGAGCAGTACTTC	CASSQVNTESYSYEQYF
TRBV12-3/TRBV12-4	few	TRBJ1-5	TRBD1	TGTGCCAGCAGTTTGACAGGGGACATTAATCAGCCCCAGCATTTT	CASSLTGDINQPQHF
TRBV14	few	TRBJ2-7	-	TGTGCCAGCAGCCAGGGCTCAGGGGTGCACGAGCAGTACTTC	CASSQGSGVHEQYF
TRBV27	-	TRBJ2-1	-	TGTGCCAGCAGTTTATCAAGGCAGGGCCAAAATGAGCAGTTCTTC	CASSLSRQGQNEQFF
TRBV7-2	-	TRBJ1-2	-	TGTGCCAGCAGCTCCGGACCATACGCCGGTGATGGCTACACCTTC	CASSSGPYAGDGYTF
TRBV27	few	TRBJ2-3	-	TGTGCCAGCAGTTTATCTTGGAGCACAGATACGCAGTATTTT	CASSLSWSTDTQYF
TRBV6-5	few	TRBJ1-1	TRBD1	TGTGCCAGCAGTCAAGGACAGGGAAACACTGAAGCTTTCTTT	CASSQGQGNTEAFF
TRBV2	-	TRBJ2-7	-	TGTGCCAGCAGGGTACTAGTTAACCCCTACGAGCAGTACTTC	CASRVLVNPYEQYF
TRBV2	-	TRBJ2-2	TRBD2	TGTGCCAGCAGGGCTTCCCTAGCGGCGAACACCGGGGAGCTGTTTTTT	CASRASLAANTGELFF
TRBV7-9	many	TRBJ1-1	TRBD1	TGTGCCAGCAGCCCAACAGGGGACACTGAAGCTTTCTTT	CASSPTGDTEAFF
TRBV6-1	-	TRBJ2-4	-	TGTGCCAGCCTAATTGGGACCTTTCAGTACTTC	CASLIGTFQYF
TRBV7-9	many	TRBJ1-2	TRBD1	TGTGCCAGCAGCGGAGGAGACAGGGAGATTGGCTACACCTTC	CASSGGDREIGYTF
TRBV7-3	-	TRBJ2-5	-	TGTGCCAGCAGCCCTACCCTGGCGGTTTGGGCAGAGACCCAGTACTTC	CASSPTLAVWAETQYF
TRBV6-2/TRBV6-3	-	TRBJ2-5	-	TGTGCCAGCAGTTCCAGGGTTGGGGAGACCCAGTACTTC	CASSSRVGETQYF
TRBV7-8	medium-sized	TRBJ1-1	TRBD1	TGTGCCAGCAGCTCTCCGGGACAGGGGCTTATGAACACTGAAGCTTTCTTT	CASSSPGQGLMNTEAFF
TRBV7-8	-	TRBJ1-5	-	TGTGCCAGCAGCTTAGCTCAGGGTGGCAATCAGCCCCAGCATTTT	CASSLAQGGNQPQHF
TRBV7-2	-	TRBJ2-2	TRBD2	TGTGCCAGCAGCTTGGCAGCGGGGGACCTCACCGGGGAGCTGTTTTTT	CASSLAAGDLTGELFF
TRBV20-1	many	TRBJ2-7	-	TGCAGTGCTAGAGCATCAAGGACGGTCCACTACGAGCAGTACTTC	CSARASRTVHYEQYF
TRBV7-3	few	TRBJ2-2	-	TGTGCCAGCAGCTCAGGGAACACCGGGGAGCTGTTTTTT	CASSSGNTGELFF
TRBV7-9	-	TRBJ2-1	TRBD2	TGTGCCAGCAGCGCCCACCTAGCGGGAGGGCGGAATGAGCAGTTCTTC	CASSAHLAGGRNEQFF
TRBV4-1	-	TRBJ2-7	TRBD2	TGCGCCAGCAGCACCCCGGGTAGCGGGAAAACCTACGAGCAGTACTTC	CASSTPGSGKTYEQYF
TRBV6-5	many	TRBJ2-7	-	TGTGCCAGCAGTTACTTAGGGGAGCAGTACTTC	CASSYLGEQYF
TRBV7-6	-	TRBJ2-7	TRBD1	TGTGCCAGCAGCCGACCGGGGACAGGGAAGTACGAGCAGTACTTC	CASSRPGTGKYEQYF
TRBV20-1	few	TRBJ2-7	TRBD2	TGCAGTGCTAGACCTTCTAGCGGGTACTTCTACGAGCAGTACTTC	CSARPSSGYFYEQYF
TRBV6-1	-	TRBJ2-6	TRBD1	TGTGCCAGCAGCCAAGGACAGGGCTGGGCCAACGTCCTGACTTTC	CASSQGQGWANVLTF
TRBV6-5	-	TRBJ1-1	-	TGTGCCAGCAGTTACTCAGAAACAGGGTACGCTTTCTTT	CASSYSETGYAFF
TRBV7-6	-	TRBJ2-2	-	TGTGCCAGCAGCTTAGCGCAGCAGGCCCCGAACACCGGGGAGCTGTTTTTT	CASSLAQQAPNTGELFF
TRBV9	-	TRBJ2-1	TRBD2	TGTGCCAGCAGCGTAGGGGGTGGGGCTAGCGGGAATGAGCAGTTCTTC	CASSVGGGASGNEQFF
TRBV7-3	-	TRBJ2-2	TRBD1	TGTGCCAGCAGCCAGACAGGGTTCGCGAACACCGGGGAGCTGTTTTTT	CASSQTGFANTGELFF
TRBV11-2	many	TRBJ2-1	-	TGTGCCAGCAGCTTAGAACACGACTACAATGAGCAGTTCTTC	CASSLEHDYNEQFF
TRBV6-1	-	TRBJ2-5	TRBD1	TGTGCCAGCAGCTCGGGACAGAATCAAGAGACCCAGTACTTC	CASSSGQNQETQYF
TRBV12-3/TRBV12-4	-	TRBJ2-3	TRBD2	TGTGCCAGCAGTCTTCTCGCGGGGGAGAGCACAGATACGCAGTATTTT	CASSLLAGESTDTQYF
TRBV5-1	-	TRBJ2-7	-	TGCGCCAGCAGCTTGGAGGGGCAGGCTCGTAGCGAGCAGTACTTC	CASSLEGQARSEQYF